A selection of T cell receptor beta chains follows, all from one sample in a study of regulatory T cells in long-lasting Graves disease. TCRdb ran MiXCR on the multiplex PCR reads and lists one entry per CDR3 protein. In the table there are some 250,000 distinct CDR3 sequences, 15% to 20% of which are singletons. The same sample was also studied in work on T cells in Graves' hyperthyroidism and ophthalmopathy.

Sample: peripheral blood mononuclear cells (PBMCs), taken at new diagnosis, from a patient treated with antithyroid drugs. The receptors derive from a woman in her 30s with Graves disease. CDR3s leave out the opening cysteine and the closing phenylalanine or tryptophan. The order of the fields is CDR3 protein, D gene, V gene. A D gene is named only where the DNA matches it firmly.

ASSTPEGHYSNYGYT - TRBV6-1
ASSAITGGKYNEQF - TRBV6-1
ASSQEIMGGEQY TRBD2 TRBV3-1
ASSSNLETQY - TRBV7-9
ASGQDVNSPLH - TRBV2
ASVLGLGNQPQH - TRBV12-5
ASSVAGTALYGYT TRBD1 TRBV7-2
ASSLRMSEFDEQF - TRBV11-3
ATRVQGSPATEAF TRBD1 TRBV24-1
ASRTGGGTDTQY TRBD2 TRBV6-2/TRBV6-3
ASSALGGGSGTDTQY - TRBV6-2/TRBV6-3
ASSLNGLAGGTQY TRBD2 TRBV27
ASSRQGTGKQTQY TRBD1 TRBV16
ASSQQGAEQF - TRBV14
AILGADTQY - TRBV11-2
ASSWGRGNQPQH - TRBV7-2
ASSASGGGGTYNEQF TRBD2 TRBV9
ASSPPSARDTQY - TRBV18
ASSMPGSTDTQY - TRBV19
ASSEVGQPNTEAF - TRBV2
ASSRTRAEMNTEAF - TRBV18
ASSGDGFNSNQPQH - TRBV5-8
ASSMAGGESYPKNIQY TRBD1 TRBV19
ASSSKGIREY - TRBV27
ASSPKQGSYGYT - TRBV18
ASSRTSGGPGTDTQY TRBD2 TRBV7-2
ASRGQGSTEAF TRBD1 TRBV12-3/TRBV12-4
ASSLATPILITGELF - TRBV5-1
ASSLVGTGEKLF TRBD1 TRBV5-4
ASSFASVTDTQY - TRBV7-2
ASSLGGGYGYT - TRBV12-3/TRBV12-4
ASSFRDRGQSGYT TRBD1 TRBV6-5
AWSWVNTEAF - TRBV30
ASSLELAGGPGELF TRBD2 TRBV5-4
ASSISPGTGNQPQH TRBD1 TRBV19
ASSQEGLARSTGELF TRBD2 TRBV14
SALYSGVRVEQY TRBD2 TRBV20-1
ASSLVFGSDTQY - TRBV7-9
AISEGTSGGTDNEQF TRBD2 TRBV10-3
ASRDPQGREETQY - TRBV5-4
ASSLGGTGYPADTQY - TRBV11-1
SAPPLATGAVGYT TRBD1 TRBV20-1
SVVVQGVGETQY TRBD1 TRBV29-1
ASSRRDGNTGELF - TRBV7-8
ASRQGTKNHEQY TRBD1 TRBV27
ASSLEGIFNQPQH - TRBV5-1
ASSRGGGDYGHT - TRBV6-2/TRBV6-3
ASSRDGGAETQY TRBD2 TRBV7-2
SAPPDRNTEAF - TRBV20-1
AIEDRSNTGELF - TRBV24-1
ASSGYRGNTEAF TRBD1 TRBV2
ASSLGAYSNTEAF - TRBV11-2
ASSTTLTGSVYGYT TRBD1 TRBV27
SARDSRQGGAGELF - TRBV20-1
ASSPTDSPLH - TRBV18
ASSFDLFQETQY - TRBV11-2
SARDPAGGPYGYT TRBD1 TRBV20-1
ASSLLAGGADTQY TRBD2 TRBV5-5
ASSLDLKGGEAF - TRBV5-4